This entry describes one T cell receptor beta chain. Its target is not known. Germline values: CDR1 LGHNT, CDR2 FRNRAP. The CDR3 sequence is 14 residues long. Losses at the gene ends were 6 bases for V and 3 bases for J; bases not matched to a gene: 3. This specimen comes from a study of cytomegalovirus exposure and HLA in healthy donors. About the research overall: In an early release, HLA-typed donors contributed some 82 million unique TCR sequences. Study observations and caveats: In a later analysis, an Asian-associated ancestry cluster reportedly showed fewer N-insertions than the approximately 700-donor mean.

PCR employed 60 Vbeta and 13 Jbeta primers. This table comes from immunoSEQ multiplex PCR, and its TCRdb copy is limited to in-frame clones, with some not included. This table holds around 160,000 clones, over 70% found once. This receptor was obtained from a male donor in good health and CMV-seropositive. The chain couples TRBV12-5 to TRBJ2-1; 9 nucleotides agree with TRBD2. The sample consisted of PBMCs. CDR3 sequence: CASGAGGNYNEQFF. The CDR3 region has the DNA TGTGCTAGTGGGGCGGGGGGGAACTACAATGAGCAGTTCTTC.